This T cell receptor (beta chain) was retrieved from a study of blood T cell repertoires in COVID-19. The wider study: PBMCs, B-cell-depleted T cells, or T cells were the source of the cDNA or gDNA that made up the material.

Here immunoSEQ multiplex PCR was the method, and the copy in TCRdb shows in-frame clones only, minus some. Of 70,000 or so clones listed, around 89% are singletons. The sequenced sample was peripheral blood. The receptor was derived from a man aged 60-69 years with acute or convalescent COVID-19.

The CDR3 sequence: CASMWQGQETQYF. In nucleotides, the CDR3 is TGTGCCAGCATGTGGCAGGGACAAGAGACCCAGTACTTC. This chain uses TRBV12-3 or TRBV12-4 with TRBJ2-5, with a weak D call TRBD1 (5 bases). This CDR3 has 13 amino acids. With 7 bases removed from V and 2 bases from J, the gap between germline ends came to 11 bases.